The 24 T cell receptor beta chains in this list originate from one sample, sequenced in a study of CD8+ T cells in alopecia areata. The treatment was: oral pan-JAK inhibitor, 5-10 mg twice daily. cDNA reverse transcribed from extracted RNA served as the sequencing template. The data were produced by immunoSEQ multiplex PCR, yet TCRdb's version contains in-frame clones alone and is incomplete. Of around 270,000 clones listed, roughly 64% are singletons. The specimen comprised CD4+ T cells sorted from blood, sampled at week 24, from a patient treated with tofacitinib. These receptors were taken from a human donor with alopecia areata.

In its sample, this clone was seen a few times. The rearrangement joins TRBV15 to TRBJ1-2, with D unclear. The length of the CDR3 is 15 residues. CDR1 LNHNV and CDR2 YYDKDF come from the germline V gene (reference sequence). V dropped 5 bases and J dropped 5 bases, with 18 bases sitting between them. CDR3 nucleotide sequence: TGTGCCACCAGCCTTGACCGAGGACGGGGTTATGGCTACACCTTC. It translates to CATSLDRGRGYGYTF.

This clone was observed a handful of times. V usage is TRBV2 and J usage is TRBJ2-5; D is undetermined. The germline V gene encodes CDR1 SNHLY and CDR2 FYNNEI. This CDR3 spans 13 amino acids. Trimming shortened V by 3 bases and J by 5 bases, and 10 bases separated the two germline ends. CDR3 bases: TGTGCCAGCAGTGAGCAAACTCGGGAGACCCAGTACTTC. Its translation is CASSEQTRETQYF.

The chain carries TRBV7-2 and TRBJ2-7, with D unresolved. V lost 0 bases to trimming and J lost 5 bases, with 11 bases between them. This CDR3 has 14 amino acids. Germline V CDR1 and CDR2: SGHTA, FQGNSA. Here the CDR3 DNA reads TGTGCCAGCAGCTTAGCAGGGCTACCCCACGAGCAGTACTTC. Amino acid sequence: CASSLAGLPHEQYF.

The V gene is TRBV5-6, the J gene TRBJ2-3; 7 positions agree with TRBD1. The CDR3 runs 17 residues. Looked up from germline, CDR1 is SGHDT and CDR2 is YYEEEE. V shed 4 bases and J 4 bases; nucleotides not matched to a gene: 15. This CDR3 is CASSPIDRVHAPDTQYF. For the CDR3, the DNA is TGTGCCAGCAGCCCCATCGACAGGGTTCACGCACCAGATACGCAGTATTTT.

The J gene is TRBJ1-2, the V gene TRBV4-1; D is undetermined. The germline V gene encodes CDR1 MGHRA and CDR2 YSYEKL. Trimming took off 1 base at V and 8 bases at J, with 17 bases between the two ends. The CDR3 runs 15 residues. CDR3: CASSQVSSQLSGYTF. For the CDR3, the DNA is TGCGCCAGCAGCCAAGTTAGCAGCCAGCTATCCGGCTACACCTTC.

With regard to this clone: Other DNA sequences in this specimen translate into the identical CDR3. V is TRBV30 and J is TRBJ1-1; D is uncertain. V dropped 3 bases and J dropped 5 bases, with 7 bases sitting between them. Germline loops: CDR1 GTSNPN, CDR2 SVGIG (reference sequence). The CDR3 covers 11 residues. CDR3 in DNA: TGTGCCTGGAGCGGGGTAACTGAAGCTTTCTTT. Translating gives CAWSGVTEAFF. The entire variable domain, with the rest obtained from reference TRBV30 and TRBJ1-1, is as follows: SQTIHQWPATLVQPVGSPLSLECTVEGTSNPNLYWYRQAAGRGLQLLFYSVGIGQISSEVPQNLSASRPQDRQFILSSKKLLLSDSGFYLCAWSGVTEAFFGQGTRLTVV.

V gene TRBV7-4 combines with J gene TRBJ2-7; D remains ambiguous. Trimming removed 6 bases at V and 7 bases at J, with 4 bases between. Germline CDR1 reads SGHVT; CDR2 reads SQSDAQ. The CDR3 extends over 9 amino acids. The CDR3 DNA reads TGTGCCAGCAGTCGGGAGCAGTACTTC. Translated: CASSREQYF. The whole variable domain, filled in from reference TRBV7-4 and TRBJ2-7, reads GAGVSQSPRYKVAKRGRDVALRCDSISGHVTLYWYRQTLGQGSEVLTYSQSDAQRDKSGRPSGRFSAERPERSVSTLKIQRTEQGDSAVYLCASSREQYFGPGTRLTVT.

The CDR3 spells CAWSVVGEQYF. CDR3 DNA: TGTGCCTGGAGCGTAGTGGGGGAGCAGTACTTC. The chain recombines TRBV30 with TRBJ2-7; D call uncertain. The CDR3 loop spans 11 amino acids. Trimming shortened V by 3 bases and J by 7 bases, and 10 bases separated the two germline ends. Germline V gene data show CDR1 as GTSNPN and CDR2 as SVGIG (reference sequence).

The chain carries TRBV4-3 and TRBJ2-7; D is unclear. Germline values: CDR1 LGHNA, CDR2 YSLEER. The CDR3 totals 15 residues. V was trimmed by 1 base and J by 3 bases, leaving 13 bases between them. As DNA, the CDR3 is TGCGCCAGCAGCCAAGTTCAAGACGGTTTCTACGAGCAGTACTTC. Translation: CASSQVQDGFYEQYF.

This clone was picked up a small number of times. The CDR3 is CASSLSASGGEQFF. In nucleotides, the CDR3 is TGTGCCAGCAGCCTTAGCGCTAGCGGGGGGGAGCAGTTCTTC. This chain connects TRBV7-2 to TRBJ2-1; 11 bases are shared with TRBD2. This CDR3 spans 14 amino acids. Germline CDR1 reads SGHTA; CDR2 reads FQGNSA. The V and J ends lost 5 bases and 10 bases, in that order; junction bases with no gene match: 7.

A note on this clone: The sample carries other DNA sequences with the same CDR3. This rearrangement joins TRBV18 to TRBJ2-5; D is unresolved. V lost 3 bases and J 5 bases, leaving 7 bases between the germline ends. Germline V gene sequence: CDR1 KGHSH, CDR2 LQKENI. CDR3 length: 12 residues. The CDR3 spells CASSPSRETQYF. For the CDR3, the DNA is TGTGCCAGCTCACCTTCCAGGGAGACCCAGTACTTC.

This clone came up a few times. The rearrangement uses TRBV4-1 and TRBJ2-5, with 10 bases matching TRBD2. The V gene end was trimmed by 0 bases and the J gene end by 5 bases; junction bases not matched to a gene: 6. Germline values: CDR1 MGHRA, CDR2 YSYEKL. The CDR3 consists of 16 residues. The CDR3 loop is CASSQERGLAVETQYF. CDR3 in DNA: TGCGCCAGCAGCCAAGAAAGAGGACTAGCGGTGGAGACCCAGTACTTC.

Details on this clone: Other DNA sequences in the same sample also yield this CDR3. V usage is TRBV30 and J usage is TRBJ2-5; D remains ambiguous. The length of the CDR3 is 12 residues. Germline V gene sequence: CDR1 GTSNPN, CDR2 SVGIG (reference sequence). With 0 bases removed from V and 5 bases from J, the gap between germline ends came to 7 bases. This CDR3 reads CAWSVKQETQYF. CDR3 DNA sequence: TGTGCCTGGAGTGTGAAGCAGGAGACCCAGTACTTC.

The chain employs TRBV19 and TRBJ1-5; no reliable D call. The germline V gene encodes CDR1 LNHDA and CDR2 SQIVND (reference sequence). Trimming pared 7 bases from V and 3 bases from J, leaving 7 bases between. This CDR3 contains 12 residues. The CDR3 spells CASKGPNQPQHF. In DNA form, the CDR3 reads TGTGCCAGTAAGGGCCCCAATCAGCCCCAGCATTTT.

CDR3 amino acids: CAWSAGAIYEQYF. DNA for the CDR3: TGTGCCTGGAGTGCCGGAGCTATCTACGAGCAGTACTTC. The J gene is TRBJ2-7, the V gene TRBV30; unclear D gene. Trimming left V 1 base short and J 3 bases short, with 10 bases between. The CDR3 is made up of 13 amino acids. Germline lookup yields CDR1 GTSNPN and CDR2 SVGIG (reference sequence). Using reference TRBV30 and TRBJ2-7 for the parts outside the CDR3, the full variable domain is SQTIHQWPATLVQPVGSPLSLECTVEGTSNPNLYWYRQAAGRGLQLLFYSVGIGQISSEVPQNLSASRPQDRQFILSSKKLLLSDSGFYLCAWSAGAIYEQYFGPGTRLTVT.

The sample holds one count of this clone. The chain couples TRBV5-1 to TRBJ2-7, with D possibly TRBD2 on 5 matching bases. CDR3 length equals 13 residues. Germline V gene data show CDR1 as SGHRS and CDR2 as YFSETQ. The V end was cut by 9 bases, the J end by 7 bases, with 20 bases between. DNA for the CDR3: TGCGCCACCAAAGCGGTCGAAACGGGGGAGCAGTACTTC. Its protein is CATKAVETGEQYF. Using reference TRBV5-1 and TRBJ2-7 for the parts outside the CDR3, the full variable domain is KAGVTQTPRYLIKTRGQQVTLSCSPISGHRSVSWYQQTPGQGLQFLFEYFSETQRNKGNFPGRFSGRQFSNSRSEMNVSTLELGDSALYLCATKAVETGEQYFGPGTRLTVT.

The gene calls are TRBV28 and TRBJ1-2, with D unclear. This CDR3 is 9 amino acids long. CDR1 is MDHEN and CDR2 is SYDVKM in the germline V gene. V was clipped by 8 bases and J by 13 bases, with 11 bases between them. The CDR3 bases are TGTGCCAGCGGGCCCCGGTCCACCTTC. Translating it yields CASGPRSTF.

The chain joins TRBV29-1 to TRBJ2-2; D unresolved. V was shortened by 7 bases and J by 3 bases, with 12 bases between the two germline ends. Germline V gives CDR1 SQVTM, CDR2 ANQGSEA. The CDR3 has 13 amino acids. CDR3 coding DNA: TGCAGCGCCAAGTGGAGATACACCGGGGAGCTGTTTTTT. Protein product: CSAKWRYTGELFF.

In this sample, this clone turned up a few times. CDR3 in amino acids: CASSVGIGGADTQYF. CDR3 nucleotides: TGTGCCAGCAGCGTAGGGATAGGAGGGGCAGATACGCAGTATTTT. The chain has TRBV9 and TRBJ2-3; maybe TRBD2 (6 bases). Germline V gene sequence: CDR1 SGDLS, CDR2 YYNGEE. V gave up 0 bases and J gave up 4 bases, with 12 bases separating them. This CDR3 comprises 15 residues.

This chain uses TRBV4-3 with TRBJ1-1; 11 bases line up with TRBD1. Germline V lookup: CDR1 LGHNA, CDR2 YSLEER. Trimming at V came to 1 base and at J to 6 bases, leaving 1 base not matched to a gene. CDR3 length: 14 amino acids. Written as DNA, the CDR3 is TGCGCCAGCAGCCAAGGGACAGGGGGCTCTGAAGCTTTCTTT. Amino acids: CASSQGTGGSEAFF.

The V call is TRBV9, the J call TRBJ2-1; 9 bases map to TRBD2. CDR1 and CDR2 (germline): SGDLS, YYNGEE. After removal of 0 bases from V and 8 bases from J, the junction contained 6 bases not matched to a gene. The CDR3 is made up of 15 amino acids. CDR3 bases: TGTGCCAGCAGCGTAGTGGCTAGCGGGGTCTATGAGCAGTTCTTC. Encoded protein: CASSVVASGVYEQFF.

CDR3 sequence reads: CASSRDRGGGYTF. The CDR3 DNA reads as TGTGCCAGCAGCCGAGACAGGGGAGGTGGCTACACCTTC. The V and J genes are TRBV27 and TRBJ1-2; 8 bases map to TRBD1. The CDR3 spans 13 residues. Germline lookup yields CDR1 MNHEY and CDR2 SMNVEV (reference sequence). V lost 6 bases to trimming and J lost 7 bases; unmatched junction nucleotides: 7.

The chain carries TRBV5-4 and TRBJ2-5; D perhaps matches TRBD1 (7 bases). Trimming shortened V by 4 bases and J by 5 bases, and 15 bases separated the two germline ends. The CDR3 totals 14 residues. In germline, CDR1 is SGHNT, CDR2 YYREEE (reference sequence). The CDR3: CASSEYRGGETQYF. The CDR3 DNA is TGTGCCAGCAGCGAATACAGGGGAGGTGAGACCCAGTACTTC. Drawing the rest from reference TRBV5-4 and TRBJ2-5, the complete variable domain is ETGVTQSPTHLIKTRGQQVTLRCSSQSGHNTVSWYQQALGQGPQFIFQYYREEENGRGNFPPRFSGLQFPNYSSELNVNALELDDSALYLCASSEYRGGETQYFGPGTRLLVL.

V gene TRBV6-6 combines with J gene TRBJ2-1; a weak D match, TRBD1 (5 bases). The germline CDR1 and CDR2 sequences are MNHNY and SVGAGI (reference sequence). Trimming took off 7 bases at V and 7 bases at J, with 8 bases between the two ends. There are 11 residues in the CDR3. Here the CDR3 reads CASTKGNEQFF. Written as DNA, the CDR3 is TGTGCCAGCACAAAGGGGAATGAGCAGTTCTTC.